The 3 T cell receptor beta chains in this list originate from one sample, sequenced in a study of siplizumab effects on memory and regulatory T cells. Generated by immunoSEQ multiplex PCR, the TCRdb table keeps only in-frame clones and is missing some. The repertoire includes some 100,000 clones, about 90% of them detected once, and less than 0.85% sits in the top ten. The sample taken for sequencing was Tregs sorted from blood. The receptors shown here come from a human donor in good health.

V gene TRBV29-1 combines with J gene TRBJ2-3; no clear D gene. Germline V gives CDR1 SQVTM, CDR2 ANQGSEA. Trimming stripped 4 bases from V and 2 bases from J, with 10 bases between. The CDR3 consists of 13 residues. The CDR3: CSVGAGNTDTQYF. The CDR3 DNA reads as TGCAGCGTTGGGGCCGGAAACACAGATACGCAGTATTTT.

This clone has just a few counts. V usage is TRBV28 and J usage is TRBJ1-1; 7 bases align to TRBD1. This CDR3 has 15 amino acids. Losses at the gene ends were 5 bases for V and 1 base for J; bases not matched to a gene: 7. Germline values: CDR1 MDHEN, CDR2 SYDVKM. CDR3: CASSPATGTNTEAFF. In nucleotides, the CDR3 is TGTGCCAGCAGTCCCGCGACAGGGACGAACACTGAAGCTTTCTTT.

V is TRBV5-1 and J is TRBJ1-4; TRBD1 might be the D (5 bases). CDR3 length: 15 amino acids. Trimming shortened V by 2 bases and J by 3 bases, and 11 bases separated the two germline ends. Germline CDR1 and CDR2: SGHRS and YFSETQ. In DNA, the CDR3 is TGCGCCAGCAGCTTCGGGGACGGCGCTAATGAAAAACTGTTTTTT. Protein: CASSFGDGANEKLFF.